The rows below give T cell receptor beta chains drawn from one sample of a study of cytomegalovirus exposure and HLA in healthy donors. TCRdb's copy holds only in-frame clones and misses some; the assay was immunoSEQ multiplex PCR. The table shows more than 150,000 clones, with 70% to 90% occurring only once. Sequenced material: PBMCs. Receptor source: a young man in good health and CMV-seropositive. The CDR3 runs from the conserved cysteine through the conserved F or W.

j_call: TRBJ1-1; v_call: TRBV6-1; cdr3_aa: CASAQGARAEAFF
j_call: TRBJ2-7; v_call: TRBV7-9; cdr3_aa: CASSLLQSYEQYF
j_call: TRBJ2-2; v_call: TRBV27; cdr3_aa: CASSLRPGGIGELFF
j_call: TRBJ1-1; v_call: TRBV5-6; cdr3_aa: CASSRQTYNTEAFF
j_call: TRBJ1-5; v_call: TRBV27; cdr3_aa: CASSSPGGPQHF
j_call: TRBJ2-7; v_call: TRBV6-5; cdr3_aa: CASRPGTGIHEQYF
j_call: TRBJ2-3; v_call: TRBV7-6; cdr3_aa: CASSWEWTDTQYF
j_call: TRBJ1-1; v_call: TRBV19; cdr3_aa: CASRFMNTEAFF
j_call: TRBJ1-1; v_call: TRBV7-9; cdr3_aa: CASSLNNRNTEAFF
j_call: TRBJ1-6; v_call: TRBV5-1; cdr3_aa: CASSLAIGQGASNSPLHF
j_call: TRBJ1-4; v_call: TRBV5-4; cdr3_aa: CASSLVGRNEKLFF
j_call: TRBJ2-2; v_call: TRBV4-3; cdr3_aa: CASSQVKDYTGELFF
j_call: TRBJ1-1; v_call: TRBV6-6; cdr3_aa: CASRRNTGGTEAFF
j_call: TRBJ1-6; v_call: TRBV9; cdr3_aa: CASSGSQGRSPLHF
j_call: TRBJ2-1; v_call: TRBV28; cdr3_aa: CASSFSGLGNEQFF
j_call: TRBJ2-3; v_call: TRBV7-3; cdr3_aa: CASSPTSGGVGTQYF
j_call: TRBJ1-1; v_call: TRBV7-6; cdr3_aa: CASSPRQGAEAFF
j_call: TRBJ2-5; v_call: TRBV4-1; cdr3_aa: CASSLTLGETQYF
j_call: TRBJ2-1; v_call: TRBV5-4; cdr3_aa: CASSRDSSEQFF
j_call: TRBJ1-4; v_call: TRBV27; cdr3_aa: CASRPGQGLATNEKLFF
j_call: TRBJ2-7; v_call: TRBV18; cdr3_aa: CASSDDITPYEQYF
j_call: .; v_call: TRBV7-2; cdr3_aa: CASSYLSGTGTYEQYF
j_call: TRBJ2-5; v_call: TRBV27; cdr3_aa: CASSTQGKQYF
j_call: TRBJ2-7; v_call: TRBV11-2; cdr3_aa: CASSAKNFYPYEQYF
j_call: TRBJ2-7; v_call: TRBV2; cdr3_aa: CASSQGPSGPYEQYF
j_call: TRBJ2-3; v_call: TRBV7-8; cdr3_aa: CASSPLRLARGDTQYF
j_call: TRBJ2-3; v_call: TRBV6-1; cdr3_aa: CASSETSGGADTQYF
j_call: TRBJ2-1; v_call: TRBV18; cdr3_aa: CASRAGGSSYNEQFF
j_call: TRBJ2-2; v_call: TRBV25-1; cdr3_aa: CASSGPASGGVTGELFF
j_call: TRBJ2-3; v_call: TRBV9; cdr3_aa: CASSVDKGTDTQYF
j_call: TRBJ1-2; v_call: TRBV6-1; cdr3_aa: CASSKAGIYGYTF
j_call: TRBJ1-5; v_call: TRBV10-1; cdr3_aa: CASSEGQGGDQPQHF
j_call: TRBJ1-4; v_call: TRBV18; cdr3_aa: CASSPQGVREKLFF
j_call: TRBJ2-2; v_call: TRBV11-2; cdr3_aa: CASSSNTGELFF
j_call: TRBJ2-5; v_call: TRBV30; cdr3_aa: CAWSRGQLETQYF
j_call: TRBJ2-2; v_call: TRBV6-6; cdr3_aa: CASSYQGNTGELFF
j_call: TRBJ2-1; v_call: TRBV11-1; cdr3_aa: CASSLAYQGNEQFF
j_call: TRBJ1-6; v_call: TRBV28; cdr3_aa: CASRSGQGAGNSPLHF
j_call: TRBJ2-7; v_call: TRBV5-6; cdr3_aa: CASSLGGAFQYF
j_call: TRBJ1-3; v_call: TRBV19; cdr3_aa: CATPTVSGNTIYF
j_call: TRBJ1-2; v_call: TRBV9; cdr3_aa: CASSGRGYGYTF
j_call: TRBJ1-2; v_call: TRBV30; cdr3_aa: CAWSEPSRGYGYTF
j_call: TRBJ2-3; v_call: TRBV27; cdr3_aa: CASSLKGGGPSTDTQYF
j_call: TRBJ2-3; v_call: TRBV29-1; cdr3_aa: CSVALASGSTDTQYF
j_call: TRBJ1-2; v_call: TRBV2; cdr3_aa: CASRLESGTGGDGYTF
j_call: TRBJ2-1; v_call: TRBV7-3; cdr3_aa: CASSRSSGSDNEQFF
j_call: TRBJ2-5; v_call: TRBV11-2; cdr3_aa: CASSLETTYSWTGVKTQYF
j_call: TRBJ2-5; v_call: TRBV6-6; cdr3_aa: CASSSGRARTDETQYF
j_call: TRBJ2-5; v_call: TRBV18; cdr3_aa: CASSPSGTSFRETQYF
j_call: TRBJ1-4; v_call: TRBV7-2; cdr3_aa: CASSLDGAGKLFF
j_call: TRBJ1-4; v_call: TRBV10-2; cdr3_aa: CASSANRATNEKLFF
j_call: TRBJ2-1; v_call: TRBV4-2; cdr3_aa: CASSQDMRGQDEQFF